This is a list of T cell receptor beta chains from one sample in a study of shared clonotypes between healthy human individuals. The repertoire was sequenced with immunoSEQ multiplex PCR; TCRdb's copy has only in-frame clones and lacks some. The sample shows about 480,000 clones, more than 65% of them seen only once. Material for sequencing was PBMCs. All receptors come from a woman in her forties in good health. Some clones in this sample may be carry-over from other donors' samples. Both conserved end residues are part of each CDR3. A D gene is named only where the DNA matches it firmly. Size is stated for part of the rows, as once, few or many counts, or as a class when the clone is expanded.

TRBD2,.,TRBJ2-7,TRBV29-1,TGCAGCGTTGTGGTAGCGGGGTTCTACGAGCAGTACTTC,CSVVVAGFYEQYF
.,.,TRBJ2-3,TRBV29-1,TGCAGCGCCCAAGGGGAGGGGGCTAGCACAGATACGCAGTATTTT,CSAQGEGASTDTQYF
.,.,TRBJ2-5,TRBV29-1,TGCAGCGTTGTGGTAGGATTGACCCAGTACTTC,CSVVVGLTQYF
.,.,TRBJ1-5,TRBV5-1,TGCGCCAGCAGCTTGGAATCTGGTCAGCCCCAGCATTTT,CASSLESGQPQHF
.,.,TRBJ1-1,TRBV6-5,TGTGCCAGCAGTTACTCGTCGATGGGCGTAGCTTTCTTT,CASSYSSMGVAFF
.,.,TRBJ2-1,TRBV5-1,TGCGCCAGCAGCCAAGAGCGGACGGCTCTCTCCTACAATGAGCAGTTCTTC,CASSQERTALSYNEQFF
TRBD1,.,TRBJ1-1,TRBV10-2,TGCGCCAGCGGGACAGGTTCCGACACTGAAGCTTTCTTT,CASGTGSDTEAFF
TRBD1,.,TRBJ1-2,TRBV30,TGTGCCTCCTCTCCGACAGGGGAACATGGCTACACCTTC,CASSPTGEHGYTF
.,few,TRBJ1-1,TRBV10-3,TGTGCCATCAGTGAGTCGACGGATACTTCTGAAGCTTTCTTT,CAISESTDTSEAFF
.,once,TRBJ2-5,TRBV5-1,TGCGCCAGCAGCTTGGTGGGGAGTCGGGAGACCCAGTACTTC,CASSLVGSRETQYF
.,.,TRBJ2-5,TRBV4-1,TGCGCCAGCAGCTCGGGGGTGAGAGAGACCCAGTACTTC,CASSSGVRETQYF
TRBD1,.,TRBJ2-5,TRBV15,TGTGCCACCAGCATAGACAGGGGGCTGGAGACCCAGTACTTC,CATSIDRGLETQYF
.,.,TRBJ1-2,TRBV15,TGTGCCACCAGCAGAGGGGGACGTGGCTACACCTTC,CATSRGGRGYTF
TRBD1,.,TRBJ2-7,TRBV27,TGTGCCAGCATCAACCCGGGACAGGGGCCTCCCCCTTACTTC,CASINPGQGPPPYF
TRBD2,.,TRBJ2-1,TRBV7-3,TGTGCCAGCAGCTTAAATAGCGGGCCCAATGAGCAGTTCTTC,CASSLNSGPNEQFF
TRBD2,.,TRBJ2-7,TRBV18,TGTGCCAGCTCACTGGGACTAGCGGGAGGGCCTGGGCACCTTTACGAGCAGTACTTC,CASSLGLAGGPGHLYEQYF
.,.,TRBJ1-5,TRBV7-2,TGTGCCAGCAGCTTAGTAGGTAGCAATCAGCCCCAGCATTTT,CASSLVGSNQPQHF
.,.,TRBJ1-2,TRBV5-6,TGTGCCAGCAGCTTGAACTATGGCTACACCTTC,CASSLNYGYTF
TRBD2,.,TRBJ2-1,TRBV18,TGTGCCAGCTCACCTAGCGGGAGCGGTAATGAGCAGTTCTTC,CASSPSGSGNEQFF
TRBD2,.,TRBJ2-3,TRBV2,TGTGCCTCCAGCGGGAGAGGTGATACGCAGTATTTT,CASSGRGDTQYF
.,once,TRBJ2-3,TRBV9,TGTGCCAGCAGCCCCCGACTTCCCACAGATACGCAGTATTTT,CASSPRLPTDTQYF
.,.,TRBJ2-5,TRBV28,TGTGCCAGCAGTTCCGACAGCGAGACCCAGTACTTC,CASSSDSETQYF
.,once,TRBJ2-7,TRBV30,TGTGCCTGGAGTAGAGGCAGGGTCGGCGAGCAGTACTTC,CAWSRGRVGEQYF
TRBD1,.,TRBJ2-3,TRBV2,TGTGCCAGCAGTATGGACAGGGGGGCCACAGATACGCAGTATTTT,CASSMDRGATDTQYF
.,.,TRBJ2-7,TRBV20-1,TGCAGTGCTAGTCCGGCACGCGAGCAGTACTTC,CSASPAREQYF
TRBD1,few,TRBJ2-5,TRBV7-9,TGTGCCAGCAGGCCCGGGACAGGGCAAGAGACCCAGTACTTC,CASRPGTGQETQYF
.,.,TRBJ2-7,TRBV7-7,TGTGCTAGCAGCCGAACGGACGGGTCCGAGCAGTACTTC,CASSRTDGSEQYF
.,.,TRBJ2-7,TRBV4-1,TGCGCCAGCAGCCAAGTCGGGGGCTACGAGCAGTACTTC,CASSQVGGYEQYF